This T cell receptor (beta chain) comes out of a study of blood T cell repertoires in COVID-19. J gave up 2 bases and V 6 bases, and 1 base lay outside the gene matches. Germline V CDR1 and CDR2: MNHEY, SVGAGI. The CDR3 is 12 residues long. Repertoires were generated with immunoSEQ multiplex PCR, while TCRdb's copy carries only in-frame clones and drops some. The sample has approximately 280,000 clones; around 90% are singletons. Sequenced input: peripheral blood. The clonotype comes from a woman aged 25-40 years with COVID-19, enrolled during active disease. The chain is built from TRBV6-5 and TRBJ2-7; TRBD1 agrees at 7 bases. DNA for the CDR3: TGTGCCAGCAGGGGGACAGCCTACGAGCAGTACTTC. Encoded protein: CASRGTAYEQYF.